This entry features one T cell receptor beta chain sequence. This may stem from a read error, because a much larger clone lies one nucleotide away. The record originates from a study of neurological immune-mediated disorders. MiXCR, applied by TCRdb to the 5' RACE reads, yields one record per CDR3 protein. The sample holds about 66,000 distinct CDR3 sequences, 3.5% to 5% seen once. This CDR3 region has 13 residues. The sequenced material came from PBMCs. The rearrangement joins TRBV12-3 or TRBV12-4 to TRBJ2-5; TRBD2 is a possible D gene (6 bases). The clonotype was recovered from a young man with multiple sclerosis. The CDR3 DNA reads as TGTGCCAGCAGTCCCATAAGGGAGGAGATCCAGTACTTC. Protein sequence: CASSPIREEIQYF.